These 28 T cell receptor beta chains originate from one sample sequenced in a study of cytomegalovirus exposure and HLA in healthy donors. Using immunoSEQ multiplex PCR, the repertoire was profiled, and TCRdb retains in-frame clones only, with some absent. The sample gives about 130,000 clones, around nine tenths of which show up once; 2% is in the top ten. Source material: PBMCs. The receptor source for this set is a woman under 30 in good health and CMV-seronegative.

This clone was counted once. The chain uses TRBV10-3 and TRBJ2-7, with 9 bases aligning to TRBD2. V lost 0 bases to trimming and J lost 1 base; unmatched junction nucleotides: 7. The germline V gene has CDR1 ENHRY and CDR2 SYGVKD. The CDR3 is made up of 17 amino acids. The CDR3 sequence: CAISESFRLAESYEQYF. CDR3 nucleotide sequence: TGTGCCATCAGTGAGTCGTTTAGACTAGCGGAGTCCTACGAGCAGTACTTC.

The chain uses TRBV9 and TRBJ2-5, with 7 positions matching TRBD1. V was pared by 4 bases and J by 2 bases, with 8 bases of the junction left unmatched. CDR3 length equals 15 residues. CDR1 is SGDLS and CDR2 is YYNGEE in the germline V gene. The DNA of the CDR3 is TGTGCCAGCAGCTTCCCGACAGGGCGGCAAGAGACCCAGTACTTC. It is translated as CASSFPTGRQETQYF.

The J gene is TRBJ2-1, the V gene TRBV13; D unclear. The germline gives CDR1 PRHDT, CDR2 FYEKMQ (reference sequence). The CDR3 covers 14 residues. V lost 5 bases and J 8 bases, leaving 16 bases between the germline ends. The CDR3 loop reads CASSPTDKQDEQFF. The CDR3 DNA reads TGTGCCAGCAGCCCAACTGACAAGCAGGATGAGCAGTTCTTC.

This chain joins TRBV7-9 and TRBJ2-1; perhaps TRBD1 as D (6 bases). The germline CDR1 and CDR2 sequences are SEHNR and FQNEAQ (reference sequence). This CDR3 has 14 residues. V was trimmed by 5 bases and J by 6 bases, leaving 14 bases between them. CDR3 coding DNA: TGTGCCAGCAGCCCAGGGGCGTACCTCAATGAGCAGTTCTTC. This gives the protein CASSPGAYLNEQFF.

The chain joins TRBV19 to TRBJ2-1; TRBD2 aligns across 11 bases. Unmatched junction bases numbered 8, after V lost 0 bases and J lost 7 bases. The CDR3 length is 17 residues. From germline, CDR1 is LNHDA and CDR2 SQIVND (reference sequence). The CDR3 loop is CASSIDALAGGLNEQFF. In DNA, the CDR3 is TGTGCCAGTAGTATAGATGCTCTAGCGGGAGGCCTAAATGAGCAGTTCTTC.

The chain has TRBV4-2 and TRBJ2-3; 11 bases map to TRBD2. Losses at the gene ends were 4 bases for V and 2 bases for J; bases not matched to a gene: 2. Germline V gene sequence: CDR1 LGHNA, CDR2 YNFKEQ. The CDR3 loop spans 15 amino acids. Written as DNA, the CDR3 is TGTGCCAGCAGCCCGGGACTAGCGGCCACAGATACGCAGTATTTT. Translation gives CASSPGLAATDTQYF.

This sequence joins TRBV19 and TRBJ2-1, with TRBD2 identical over 11 bases. The germline V gene has CDR1 LNHDA and CDR2 SQIVND (reference sequence). The V gene end was trimmed by 6 bases and the J gene end by 5 bases; junction bases not matched to a gene: 6. The length of the CDR3 is 15 residues. CDR3 loop: CASRSGLAGNNEQFF. CDR3 bases: TGTGCCAGTAGAAGCGGACTAGCGGGTAACAATGAGCAGTTCTTC.

This chain links TRBV9 with TRBJ2-1, with 9 positions matching TRBD1. From germline, CDR1 is SGDLS and CDR2 YYNGEE. V shed 4 bases, J shed 2 bases, and the junction held 7 bases outside the gene matches. There are 16 residues in the CDR3. The CDR3 region is CASSPPGQGAYNEQFF. The CDR3 DNA reads TGTGCCAGCAGCCCCCCGGGACAGGGAGCCTACAATGAGCAGTTCTTC.

The chain has TRBV7-9 and TRBJ1-1, with TRBD1 matching 10 bases. The CDR3 runs 13 residues. In germline, CDR1 is SEHNR, CDR2 FQNEAQ (reference sequence). V lost 2 bases to trimming and J lost 10 bases; unmatched junction nucleotides: 4. In nucleotides, the CDR3 is TGTGCCAGCAGCTTAAATGACAGGGGGCGAGCTTTCTTT. It yields the protein CASSLNDRGRAFF.

The V and J genes are TRBV2 and TRBJ2-1; weak D call: TRBD2 (5 bases). This CDR3 is 16 amino acids long. Germline CDR1 is SNHLY and CDR2 is FYNNEI. V was trimmed by 5 bases and J by 0 bases, leaving 14 bases between them. Written as DNA, the CDR3 is TGTGCCAGCAGTCTCAATGACTATTACTCCTACAATGAGCAGTTCTTC. It translates to CASSLNDYYSYNEQFF.

This sequence joins TRBV6-5 and TRBJ1-5; weak D call: TRBD1 (5 bases). The CDR3 spans 15 residues. V was cut by 6 bases and J by 1 base, with 13 bases left in between. Germline V lookup: CDR1 MNHEY, CDR2 SVGAGI. In nucleotides, the CDR3 is TGTGCCAGCAGAACACAGGTGTGGAGCAATCAGCCCCAGCATTTT. Translating it yields CASRTQVWSNQPQHF.

This clone came up once. The genes are TRBV13 and TRBJ1-4, with 7 bases that match TRBD1. V was clipped by 5 bases and J by 8 bases; unmatched bases: 8. Germline lookup yields CDR1 PRHDT and CDR2 FYEKMQ (reference sequence). This CDR3 comprises 14 residues. This CDR3 reads CASSTQGEGEKLFF. The CDR3 nucleotides read TGTGCCAGCAGCACTCAGGGGGAAGGGGAAAAACTGTTTTTT.

The chain joins TRBV28 to TRBJ1-1; perhaps TRBD1 as D (6 bases). The CDR3 covers 17 residues. CDR1 is MDHEN and CDR2 is SYDVKM in the germline V gene. V was pared by 6 bases and J by 4 bases, with 24 bases between. This chain's CDR3 is CASSPKNLDRQGTEAFF. CDR3 in DNA: TGTGCCAGCAGCCCCAAGAATCTAGACAGGCAAGGCACTGAAGCTTTCTTT.

The J gene is TRBJ1-5, the V gene TRBV2; D remains ambiguous. In germline, CDR1 is SNHLY, CDR2 FYNNEI. The germline V and J ends were trimmed by 6 bases and 7 bases, with 19 bases remaining between them. The CDR3 has 15 residues. Here the CDR3 reads CASREGPEEAQPQHF. The CDR3, as DNA: TGTGCCAGCAGGGAGGGCCCAGAGGAAGCGCAGCCCCAGCATTTT.

This clone appeared a single time. This sequence joins TRBV4-1 and TRBJ2-6; 10 bases are a match to TRBD1. CDR1 and CDR2 from the germline V gene are MGHRA and YSYEKL. The V and J ends lost 1 base and 4 bases, in that order; junction bases with no gene match: 7. The CDR3 totals 18 residues. This CDR3 reads CASSQAGTGVLGANVLTF. The CDR3 bases are TGCGCCAGCAGCCAAGCCGGGACAGGGGTTTTGGGGGCCAACGTCCTGACTTTC.

The chain joins TRBV7-8 to TRBJ1-5; TRBD1 matches 7 bases. Germline V gene data show CDR1 as SGHVS and CDR2 as FQNEAQ. The CDR3 is 15 residues long. J gave up 1 base and V 1 base, and 1 base lay outside the gene matches. The chain's CDR3 is CASSLVRGSNQPQHF. The CDR3 region has the DNA TGTGCCAGCAGCTTAGTCAGGGGGAGCAATCAGCCCCAGCATTTT. The full variable domain, rest sourced from reference TRBV7-8 and TRBJ1-5, is GAGVSQSPRYKVAKRGQDVALRCDPISGHVSLFWYQQALGQGPEFLTYFQNEAQLDKSGLPSDRFFAERPEGSVSTLKIQRTQQEDSAVYLCASSLVRGSNQPQHFGDGTRLSIL.

The V and J genes are TRBV4-1 and TRBJ1-2; 8 bases are a match to TRBD1. Germline assignment: CDR1 MGHRA and CDR2 YSYEKL. The length of the CDR3 is 13 residues. J was trimmed by 8 bases and V by 0 bases; bases with no gene match: 2. CDR3 region: CASSQEDRGGYTF. In DNA, the CDR3 is TGCGCCAGCAGCCAAGAAGACAGGGGCGGCTACACCTTC.

The chain couples TRBV11-2 to TRBJ2-7; 11 bases are a match to TRBD2. After removal of 1 base from V and 1 base from J, the junction contained 3 bases not matched to a gene. This CDR3 is built from 16 residues. CDR1 and CDR2 from the germline V gene are SGHAT and FQNNGV. The CDR3 nucleotides are TGTGCCAGCAGCTTAGTTGGGACTAGCGGTTCCTACGAGCAGTACTTC. This sequence encodes CASSLVGTSGSYEQYF. Filled out from reference TRBV11-2 and TRBJ2-7, the complete variable domain reads EAGVAQSPRYKIIEKRQSVAFWCNPISGHATLYWYQQILGQGPKLLIQFQNNGVVDDSQLPKDRFSAERLKGVDSTLKIQPAKLEDSAVYLCASSLVGTSGSYEQYFGPGTRLTVT.

This clone was recorded once. The rearrangement uses TRBV11-3 and TRBJ2-7, with TRBD2 matching 12 bases. CDR3 length equals 15 residues. The V gene end was trimmed by 5 bases and the J gene end by 3 bases; junction bases not matched to a gene: 5. Germline CDR1 reads SGHNT; CDR2 reads YENEEA. The CDR3 sequence is CASSTTSGGFYEQYF. CDR3 bases: TGTGCCAGCAGCACAACTAGCGGGGGGTTCTACGAGCAGTACTTC.

The V call is TRBV7-9, the J call TRBJ1-2; 9 bases agree with TRBD1. CDR1 and CDR2 (germline): SEHNR, FQNEAQ (reference sequence). The V and J ends lost 5 bases and 4 bases, in that order; junction bases with no gene match: 8. The CDR3 spans 15 residues. The CDR3 DNA reads as TGTGCCAGCAGCCCCTGGGACAGGGAAATCTATGGCTACACCTTC. Translating it yields CASSPWDREIYGYTF.

This chain links TRBV10-3 with TRBJ2-7, with a weak D call TRBD2 (6 bases). The V end lost 4 bases, the J end lost 8 bases, and 15 bases lay between the germline ends. There are 13 residues in the CDR3. Germline V gene lookup returns CDR1 ENHRY and CDR2 SYGVKD. The DNA of the CDR3 is TGTGCCATCAGTGGTACAGGAGGGACGAAGCAGTACTTC. It is translated as CAISGTGGTKQYF.

CDR3 coding DNA: TGTGCCAGCAGCCTCCTGATCGGAGGTCTCGCAGATACGCAGTATTTT. This sequence encodes CASSLLIGGLADTQYF. The V call is TRBV11-3, the J call TRBJ2-3, with D possibly matching TRBD2 (5 bases). This CDR3 region has 16 residues. Germline values: CDR1 SGHNT, CDR2 YENEEA. The V and J ends lost 5 bases and 4 bases respectively, with 19 bases between them.

This chain uses TRBV6-1 with TRBJ2-3, with D perhaps matching TRBD2 (6 bases). The V end lost 7 bases, the J end lost 6 bases, and 17 bases lay between the germline ends. This CDR3 comprises 14 residues. The germline CDR1 and CDR2 sequences are MNHNS and SASEGT. The CDR3 spells CASIERGLSDTQYF. CDR3 bases: TGTGCCAGCATAGAAAGGGGACTTTCCGATACGCAGTATTTT.

This clone has a single count. The chain recombines TRBV5-6 with TRBJ2-1, with D perhaps matching TRBD1 (7 bases). The CDR3 covers 15 residues. V shed 4 bases and J shed 3 bases, with 14 bases lying between them. Germline V CDR1 and CDR2: SGHDT, YYEEEE. The CDR3 spells CASSRGTDYYNEQFF. In nucleotides, the CDR3 is TGTGCCAGCAGCCGGGGGACAGACTACTACAATGAGCAGTTCTTC.

The V gene is TRBV5-1, the J gene TRBJ2-1, with 7 bases lining up with TRBD1. V was pared by 3 bases and J by 6 bases, with 9 bases of the junction left unmatched. The CDR3 is 15 residues long. CDR1 is SGHRS and CDR2 is YFSETQ in the germline V gene. DNA for the CDR3: TGCGCCAGCAGCTCCGGGACAGCCTCCGGCAATGAGCAGTTCTTC. Amino acid sequence: CASSSGTASGNEQFF.

The chain couples TRBV6-5 to TRBJ1-4; the D gene is possibly TRBD1 (5 bases). Trimming shortened V by 5 bases and J by 8 bases, and 18 bases separated the two germline ends. Germline V gives CDR1 MNHEY, CDR2 SVGAGI. The CDR3 is 15 amino acids. CDR3 region: CASSRIPGIYEKLFF. In nucleotides, the CDR3 is TGTGCCAGCAGTCGCATCCCAGGGATCTACGAAAAACTGTTTTTT.

This chain joins TRBV10-3 and TRBJ2-7; the match to TRBD1 covers 10 bases. V shed 6 bases, J shed 4 bases, and the junction held 9 bases outside the gene matches. The CDR3 extends over 15 amino acids. CDR1 is ENHRY, CDR2 SYGVKD, per germline. Here the CDR3 DNA reads TGTGCCATCAGGGCCCCCGGGACAGGGGTTTACGAGCAGTACTTC. Encoded protein: CAIRAPGTGVYEQYF.

This clone was found once. The rearrangement joins TRBV9 to TRBJ2-3, with TRBD2 matching over 10 bases. The germline V gene encodes CDR1 SGDLS and CDR2 YYNGEE. This CDR3 has 18 residues. V dropped 2 bases and J dropped 3; count of bases not matched to a gene: 12. The CDR3 region is CASSVLELAGYETDTQYF. In nucleotides, the CDR3 is TGTGCCAGCAGCGTCCTCGAACTAGCGGGATATGAGACAGATACGCAGTATTTT.